This T cell receptor beta chain was captured in a study of shared clonotypes between healthy human individuals (dated by TCRdb to the early 2020s). Notes on the research overall: The cohort included three men and a couple of women between 18 and 49 years of age. For each donor, CD4 naive and CD4 memory were each given three plates, CD8 naive was given two plates, and CD8 memory was given one plate. To estimate repertoire size and how much clonotypes are shared between individuals, the study performed deep sequencing of blood TCR repertoires from five healthy adults. To increase sequencing depth and limit assay-specific biases, different laboratories used diverse techniques to prepare libraries and sequence TCR repertoires. Leukapheresis yielded between about 0.94 and 10 billion PBMCs per donor.

Details on this clone: This clone's antigen is unknown. No much larger clonotype is one base removed from it; base qualities were not supplied.

TCR CDR3 regions were amplified from genomic DNA by multiplex PCR using the deep immunoSEQ assay. For each cell subset, the extracted genomic DNA was distributed evenly across all wells of several immunoSEQ 96-well plates, and each plate served as one replicate. Each replicate PCR for sorted subsets received 150 to 250 ng genomic DNA, equal to tens of thousands of T cell genomes. Purified libraries were measured with a Qubit 3.0 fluorometer, size-checked on a Bioanalyzer 2100, and measured again with the KAPA Library Quantification kit. Every immunoSEQ 96-well plate was sequenced on a separate single-read 150-cycle Illumina NextSeq 550 flow cell. The authors' analysis ran thus. Because only junctional sequences without quality scores were contained in the immunoSEQ output, filtering matching that applied to full-length reads could not be performed. To assign V/J genes and CDR3, sequences were annotated against IMGT germline references using PyIR, a Python wrapper for IgBLAST v1.9. Reads were filtered out if the reads had weak V/J assignments (E-value above 1e-6), no CDR3, stop codons, out-of-frame junctions, or ambiguous translated residues. V3J clonotypes were defined as sequences sharing an identical inferred V gene, J gene, and CDR3 amino acid sequence. The percentage overlap between two repertoires was calculated by dividing the number of shared unique clonotypes by the size of the smaller repertoire. Repertoire richness was assessed with RTK rarefaction, the Chao1 estimator, and Recon v2.1 estimates of unobserved clonotypes. For all TCRbeta clonotypes obtained by the gDNA method from a handful of donors, generation probabilities were computed with OLGA. Drawn from immuneACCESS, this table holds only the in-frame rearrangements with V and J called that TCRdb kept. Clones are partly lost; checked studies trace under half to an unresolved V gene and leave the rest unexplained. The V and J calls and the clone size are those of that table, but D and trimming were determined from the DNA. This sample gives fewer than 3 million clones in total; 85% to 95% of them show up just once. Jointly, the top ten make up 0.37% of the sample.

The donors were healthy, HIV-negative adults who had no recently reported acute infections or vaccinations. All donors were Caucasian adults living in Nashville, Tennessee, USA. Magnetic negative selection was used to enrich CD4+ T cells, after which naive cells were positively selected on CD45RA and the negative fraction became the memory subset. After blood collection by leukapheresis, PBMCs were isolated using Ficoll-Histopaque density gradient centrifugation and then cryopreserved in the vapor phase of liquid nitrogen. Purity and quantity of every magnetically sorted T cell population were checked by analytical flow cytometry. From each sorted fraction, genomic DNA was isolated and quantified by UV absorbance on a Nanodrop 2000c. From the cysteine through the phenylalanine, the CDR3 covers 15 amino acids. CDR3 DNA is the only sequence kept; it has 45 bases, read in frame from the first base. The junction carries 17 bases between V and J, which are trimmed by 4 bases and 7 bases respectively. The germline V gene provides CDR1 SGHRS and CDR2 YFSETQ.

Paper-wide results and their limitations: Rarefaction of sorted-subset datasets indicated incomplete sequencing despite the large sequencing depth. Sharing across a few donors was observed for approximately 5% of naive CD4, 3.5% of naive CD8, 2.3% of memory CD4, and roughly 0.4% of memory CD8 clonotypes. Estimated clonotype richness was generally larger for naive than for memory subsets. The small number of donors limited the genetic and exposure-history diversity represented. Compared with non-shared clonotypes, the clonotypes found in all four sorted-subset donors had higher generation probabilities. Only blood was sampled, and tissue TCR repertoires likely differ from those in blood. Pairwise subsampling led to the expectation that sequencing depth would affect the degree of clonotype sharing among donors.

The TCR was taken from a man aged 18 to 30 in good health. Some clones in this sample may be carry-over from other donors' samples. The sequenced material came from naive CD4+ T cells from PBMCs. Read against the paper, the sample's cell subset or site label means: CD45RA+ positively selected. The receptor chain draws on TRBV5-1 and TRBJ1-4, with the D gene uncertain. The CDR3 reads CASSVGSGEGEKLFF. The bases read TGCGCCAGCAGCGTGGGATCCGGGGAGGGTGAAAAACTGTTTTTT.